This T cell receptor beta chain was observed in a study of T cell repertoires in cytomegalovirus infection (dated by TCRdb to about 2019). Background on the whole study: Alongside well-studied HLA-B-restricted epitopes, the peptide stimulations were aimed at recently identified HLA-C-restricted CMV epitopes, whose presentation resists viral immunomodulation. Donor HLA type was relevant to the analysis, as public TCR beta signatures indicated carriage of CMV infection together with the matching HLA type. On the study overall, not on this receptor specifically: In the ex vivo response, HLA-C-restricted CMV-specific TCR beta clonotypes were dominant, and in two of eight donors the single most frequent clonotype came from this HLA-C-restricted group. Carriers of CMV infection plus the relevant HLA type were discriminated by the cumulative frequency of public TCR beta family members in the study cohort and in an independent approximately 360-donor cohort.

Details on this clonotype: No cognate antigen has been identified for it. There are no base qualities to consult, and no much larger clone falls within one base.

Per the publication, the treatment or condition label means: in vitro stimulation with specific CMV peptide epitopes to enrich CMV-specific T cells. The instrument was an Illumina HiSeq 1500. The public reads were quality trimmed at Q25 with fastp and then assembled into clones with MiXCR by TCRdb, keeping productive beta chains. Rows are combined by CDR3 protein, so each entry shows the most common genes and DNA. Here the sample has about 900,000 distinct CDR3 sequences; approximately 33% occur a single time. The top ten clones comprise about an eighth of the sample. Based on the germline V gene, the CDR1 and CDR2 sequences are KGHDR and SFDVKD. The CDR3, from cysteine to phenylalanine, totals 17 residues. The read is trimmed to its CDR3 DNA, 51 bases read in frame from base 1. V is clipped by 6 bases and J by 1 base, and the sequence between their germline boundaries is 17 bases long.

The V gene is TRBV24-1 and the J gene is TRBJ2-2; there is no confident call for the D gene. This receptor was identified in a human donor in good health (CMV status not recorded). Some clones in this sample may be carry-over from other donors' samples. The material was cultured CD8+ T cells from PBMCs, obtained from culture after CMV antigen stimulation. The CDR3 in this case is CATSKLGSTENTGELFF. The DNA sequence is as follows: TGTGCCACCAGTAAATTGGGCAGTACAGAGAACACCGGGGAGCTGTTTTTT.